This T cell receptor (beta chain) was observed in a study of identical twins. Findings and caveats of the study: Out-of-frame alpha sequences that twins shared showed excess low generation probability. There were fewer insertions in abundant cord blood beta clonotypes, but memory repertoires showed no such pattern. Sequences that were beta out-of-frame showed weaker excess twin sharing.

Donors were all healthy Caucasians. About this clonotype itself: No antigen is known for it.

The germline CDR1 and CDR2 sequences are SEHNR and FQNEAQ (reference sequence). The CDR3 covers 14 residues. V lost 2 bases and J 4 bases, leaving 12 bases between the germline ends. A single record per CDR3 protein comes from TCRdb applying MiXCR to the 5' RACE reads. Here the sample spans about 690,000 distinct CDR3 sequences, around 5.7% being singletons. The material sequenced was naive T cells sorted from blood. V is TRBV7-9 and J is TRBJ2-7, with D perhaps TRBD2 (5 bases). This TCR derives from a man younger than 35 in good health. The CDR3 bases are TGTGCCAGCAGCTTATCACTAGGAAGTTACGAGCAGTACTTC. This sequence encodes CASSLSLGSYEQYF. The entire variable domain, with the rest obtained from reference TRBV7-9 and TRBJ2-7, is as follows: DTGVSQNPRHKITKRGQNVTFRCDPISEHNRLYWYRQTLGQGPEFLTYFQNEAQLEKSRLLSDRFSAERPKGSFSTLEIQRTEQGDSAMYLCASSLSLGSYEQYFGPGTRLTVT.